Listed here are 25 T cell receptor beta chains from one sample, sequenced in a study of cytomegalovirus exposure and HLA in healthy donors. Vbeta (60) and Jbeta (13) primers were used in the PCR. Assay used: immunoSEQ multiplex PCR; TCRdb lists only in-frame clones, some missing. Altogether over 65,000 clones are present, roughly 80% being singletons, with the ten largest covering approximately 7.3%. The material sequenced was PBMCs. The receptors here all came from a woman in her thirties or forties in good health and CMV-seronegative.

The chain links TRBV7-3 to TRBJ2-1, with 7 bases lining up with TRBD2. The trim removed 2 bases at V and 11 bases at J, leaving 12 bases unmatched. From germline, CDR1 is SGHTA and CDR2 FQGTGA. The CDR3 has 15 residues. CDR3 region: CASSLGPASGSKQFF. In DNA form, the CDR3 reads TGTGCCAGCAGCTTAGGACCCGCTAGCGGCAGTAAGCAGTTCTTC.

CDR3 protein: CASSLEAGGGYEQYF. CDR3 bases: TGCGCCAGCAGCTTGGAGGCAGGGGGAGGTTACGAGCAGTACTTC. V usage is TRBV5-1 and J usage is TRBJ2-7; possible D gene TRBD1, 7 bases. The CDR3 sequence is 15 residues long. Germline V gene sequence: CDR1 SGHRS, CDR2 YFSETQ. The ends were cut back, 0 bases at V and 4 bases at J, with 14 bases in the middle.

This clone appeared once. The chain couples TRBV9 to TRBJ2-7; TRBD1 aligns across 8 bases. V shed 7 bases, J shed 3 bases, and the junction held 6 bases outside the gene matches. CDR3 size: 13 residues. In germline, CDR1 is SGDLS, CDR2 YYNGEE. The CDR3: CASSRTGGYEQYF. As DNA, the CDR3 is TGTGCCAGCTCCAGAACAGGGGGCTACGAGCAGTACTTC.

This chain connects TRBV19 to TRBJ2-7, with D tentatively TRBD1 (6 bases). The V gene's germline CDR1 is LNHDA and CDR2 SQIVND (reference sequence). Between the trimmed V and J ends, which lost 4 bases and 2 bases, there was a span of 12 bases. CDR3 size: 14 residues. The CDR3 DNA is TGTGCCAGTAGTACGACAGGTTCTCCCTACGAGCAGTACTTC. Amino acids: CASSTTGSPYEQYF.

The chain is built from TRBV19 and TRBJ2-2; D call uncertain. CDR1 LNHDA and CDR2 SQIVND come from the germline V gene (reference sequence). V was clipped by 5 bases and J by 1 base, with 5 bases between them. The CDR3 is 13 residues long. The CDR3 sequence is CASSAGNTGELFF. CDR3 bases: TGTGCCAGTAGTGCAGGGAACACCGGGGAGCTGTTTTTT.

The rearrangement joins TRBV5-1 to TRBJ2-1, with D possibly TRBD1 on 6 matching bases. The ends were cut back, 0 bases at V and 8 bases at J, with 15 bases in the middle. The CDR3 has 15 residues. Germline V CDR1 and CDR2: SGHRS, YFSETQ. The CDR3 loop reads CASSLALGGGDEQFF. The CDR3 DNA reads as TGCGCCAGCAGCTTGGCCCTAGGGGGTGGCGATGAGCAGTTCTTC. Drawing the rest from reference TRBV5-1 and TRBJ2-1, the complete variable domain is KAGVTQTPRYLIKTRGQQVTLSCSPISGHRSVSWYQQTPGQGLQFLFEYFSETQRNKGNFPGRFSGRQFSNSRSEMNVSTLELGDSALYLCASSLALGGGDEQFFGPGTRLTVL.

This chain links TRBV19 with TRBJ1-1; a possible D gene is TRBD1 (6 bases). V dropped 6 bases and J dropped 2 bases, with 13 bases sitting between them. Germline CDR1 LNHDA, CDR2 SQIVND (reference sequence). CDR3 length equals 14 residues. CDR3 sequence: CASRVDRPNTEAFF. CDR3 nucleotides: TGTGCCAGTAGGGTTGACAGGCCCAACACTGAAGCTTTCTTT.

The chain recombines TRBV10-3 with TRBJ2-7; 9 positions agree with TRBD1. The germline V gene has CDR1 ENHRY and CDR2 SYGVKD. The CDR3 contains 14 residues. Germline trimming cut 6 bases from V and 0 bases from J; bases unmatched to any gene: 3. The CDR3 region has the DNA TGTGCCATCAGCGGACAGGGGAGCTCCTACGAGCAGTACTTC. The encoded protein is CAISGQGSSYEQYF.

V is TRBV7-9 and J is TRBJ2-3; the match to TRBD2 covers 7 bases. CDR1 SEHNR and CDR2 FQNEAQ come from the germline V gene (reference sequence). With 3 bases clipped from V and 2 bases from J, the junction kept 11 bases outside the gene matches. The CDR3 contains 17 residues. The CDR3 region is CASSFIWGGSVTDTQYF. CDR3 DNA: TGTGCCAGCAGCTTCATCTGGGGGGGTTCAGTCACAGATACGCAGTATTTT.

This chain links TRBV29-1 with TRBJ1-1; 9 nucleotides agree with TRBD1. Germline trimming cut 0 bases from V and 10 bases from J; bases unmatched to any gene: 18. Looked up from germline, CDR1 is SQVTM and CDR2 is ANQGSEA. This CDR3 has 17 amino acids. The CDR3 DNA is TGCAGCGTTGAAGATATCACCCCGCGACAGGGGGGAGTGATAGCTTTCTTT. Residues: CSVEDITPRQGGVIAFF.

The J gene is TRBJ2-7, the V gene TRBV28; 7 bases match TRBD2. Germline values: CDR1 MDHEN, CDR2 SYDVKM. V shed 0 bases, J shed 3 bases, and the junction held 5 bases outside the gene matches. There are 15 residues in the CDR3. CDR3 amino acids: CASSLWGREDYEQYF. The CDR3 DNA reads TGTGCCAGCAGTTTATGGGGGAGGGAAGACTACGAGCAGTACTTC. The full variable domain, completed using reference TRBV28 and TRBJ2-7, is DVKVTQSSRYLVKRTGEKVFLECVQDMDHENMFWYRQDPGLGLRLIYFSYDVKMKEKGDIPEGYSVSREKKERFSLILESASTNQTSMYLCASSLWGREDYEQYFGPGTRLTVT.

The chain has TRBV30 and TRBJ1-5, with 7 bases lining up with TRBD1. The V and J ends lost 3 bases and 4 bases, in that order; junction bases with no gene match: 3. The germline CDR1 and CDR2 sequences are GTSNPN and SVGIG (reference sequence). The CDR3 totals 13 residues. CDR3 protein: CAWSIQGNQPQHF. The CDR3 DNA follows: TGTGCCTGGAGCATACAGGGGAATCAGCCCCAGCATTTT.

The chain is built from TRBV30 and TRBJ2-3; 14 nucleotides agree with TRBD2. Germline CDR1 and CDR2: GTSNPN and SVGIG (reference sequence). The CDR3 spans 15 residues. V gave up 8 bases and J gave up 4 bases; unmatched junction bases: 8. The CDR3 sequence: CALSGLAGGPDTQYF. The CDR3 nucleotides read TGTGCCCTCAGCGGACTAGCGGGAGGACCAGATACGCAGTATTTT.

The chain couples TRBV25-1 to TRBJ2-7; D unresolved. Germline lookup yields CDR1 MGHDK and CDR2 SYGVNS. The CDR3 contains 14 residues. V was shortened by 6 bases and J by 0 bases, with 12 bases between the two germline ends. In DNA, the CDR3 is TGTGCCAGCAGCACCGAAGAACTCTCCTACGAGCAGTACTTC. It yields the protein CASSTEELSYEQYF.

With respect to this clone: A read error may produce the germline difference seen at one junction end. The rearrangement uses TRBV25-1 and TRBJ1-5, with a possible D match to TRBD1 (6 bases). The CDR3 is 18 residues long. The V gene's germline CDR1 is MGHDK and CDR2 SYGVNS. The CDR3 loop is CASSSGQTGTQSNQPRHF. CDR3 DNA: TGTGCCAGCAGTTCAGGACAGACGGGGACCCAAAGCAATCAGCCCCGGCATTTT.

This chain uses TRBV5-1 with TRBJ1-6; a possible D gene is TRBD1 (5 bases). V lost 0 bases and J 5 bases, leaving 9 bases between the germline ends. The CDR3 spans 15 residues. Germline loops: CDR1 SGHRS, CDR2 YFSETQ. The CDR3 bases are TGCGCCAGCAGCTTGGGTGGAGGGGATAATTCACCCCTCCACTTT. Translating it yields CASSLGGGDNSPLHF.

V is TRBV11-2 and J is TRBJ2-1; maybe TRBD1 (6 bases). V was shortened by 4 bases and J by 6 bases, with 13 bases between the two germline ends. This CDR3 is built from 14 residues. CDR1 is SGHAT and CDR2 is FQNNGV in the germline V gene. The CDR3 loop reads CASSYSGTLNEQFF. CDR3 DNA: TGTGCCAGCAGCTACTCCGGGACACTCAATGAGCAGTTCTTC.

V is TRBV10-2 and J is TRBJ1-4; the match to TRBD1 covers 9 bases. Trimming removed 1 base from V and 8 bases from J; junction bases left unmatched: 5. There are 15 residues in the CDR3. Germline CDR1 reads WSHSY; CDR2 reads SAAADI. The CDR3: CASSELGQGGEKLFF. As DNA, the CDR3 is TGCGCCAGCAGTGAGTTGGGACAGGGTGGCGAAAAACTGTTTTTT.

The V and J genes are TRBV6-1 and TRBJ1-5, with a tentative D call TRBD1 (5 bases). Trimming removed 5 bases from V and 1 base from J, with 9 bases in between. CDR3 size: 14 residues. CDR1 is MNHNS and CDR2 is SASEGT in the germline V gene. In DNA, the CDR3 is TGTGCCAGCAGTAGGGGCGGAAGCAATCAGCCCCAGCATTTT. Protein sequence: CASSRGGSNQPQHF.

In DNA form, the CDR3 reads TGTGCCAGCAGCTTGACCCCCCTACAGGGAACCTACGAGCAGTACTTC. This translates into CASSLTPLQGTYEQYF. This chain joins TRBV5-4 and TRBJ2-7; the D gene is possibly TRBD1 (6 bases). CDR1 is SGHNT and CDR2 is YYREEE in the germline V gene (reference sequence). The ends were cut back, 1 base at V and 2 bases at J, with 16 bases in the middle. CDR3 size: 16 residues. The variable domain in full, with the rest retrieved from reference TRBV5-4 and TRBJ2-7, is ETGVTQSPTHLIKTRGQQVTLRCSSQSGHNTVSWYQQALGQGPQFIFQYYREEENGRGNFPPRFSGLQFPNYSSELNVNALELDDSALYLCASSLTPLQGTYEQYFGPGTRLTVT.

CDR3 sequence reads: CASTSGLAGGSAYEQYF. CDR3 nucleotides: TGTGCCAGCACCTCAGGACTAGCGGGAGGCTCGGCCTACGAGCAGTACTTC. The V call is TRBV5-5, the J call TRBJ2-7; TRBD2 matches at 14 bases. Germline V gene lookup returns CDR1 SGHKS and CDR2 YYEKEE (reference sequence). V trimming: 6 bases; J trimming: 2 bases; junction bases outside the gene matches: 10. CDR3 size: 17 residues.

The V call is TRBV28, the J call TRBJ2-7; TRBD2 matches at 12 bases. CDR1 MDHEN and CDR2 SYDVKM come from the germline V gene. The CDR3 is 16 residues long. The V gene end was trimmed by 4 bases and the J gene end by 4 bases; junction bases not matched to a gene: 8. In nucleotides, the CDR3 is TGTGCCAGCAGTTCCTCAGGACTAGCGGGGATGTACGAGCAGTACTTC. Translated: CASSSSGLAGMYEQYF. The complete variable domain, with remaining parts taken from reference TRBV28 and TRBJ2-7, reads DVKVTQSSRYLVKRTGEKVFLECVQDMDHENMFWYRQDPGLGLRLIYFSYDVKMKEKGDIPEGYSVSREKKERFSLILESASTNQTSMYLCASSSSGLAGMYEQYFGPGTRLTVT.

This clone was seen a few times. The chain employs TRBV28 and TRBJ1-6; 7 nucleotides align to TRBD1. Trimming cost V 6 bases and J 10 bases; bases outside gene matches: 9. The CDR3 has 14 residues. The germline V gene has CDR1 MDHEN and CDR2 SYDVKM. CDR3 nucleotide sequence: TGTGCCAGCAGCCCGGACAGGCCGGTCTCACCCCTCCACTTT. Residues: CASSPDRPVSPLHF. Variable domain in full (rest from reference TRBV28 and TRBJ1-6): DVKVTQSSRYLVKRTGEKVFLECVQDMDHENMFWYRQDPGLGLRLIYFSYDVKMKEKGDIPEGYSVSREKKERFSLILESASTNQTSMYLCASSPDRPVSPLHFGNGTRLTVT.

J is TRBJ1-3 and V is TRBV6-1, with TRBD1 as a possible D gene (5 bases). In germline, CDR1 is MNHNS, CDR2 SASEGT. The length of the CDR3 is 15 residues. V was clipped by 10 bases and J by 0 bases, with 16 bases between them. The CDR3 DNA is TGTGCCATCTCACTGGGGGGTTCCTCTGGAAACACCATATATTTT. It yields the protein CAISLGGSSGNTIYF.

The DNA of the CDR3 is TGTGCCAGCTCACCACATAAGGAGGACGTAGCTTTCTTT. Translation gives CASSPHKEDVAFF. The chain links TRBV18 to TRBJ1-1; D ambiguous. The CDR3 contains 13 residues. V lost 1 base to trimming and J lost 10 bases, with 13 bases between them. Germline assignment: CDR1 KGHSH and CDR2 LQKENI.